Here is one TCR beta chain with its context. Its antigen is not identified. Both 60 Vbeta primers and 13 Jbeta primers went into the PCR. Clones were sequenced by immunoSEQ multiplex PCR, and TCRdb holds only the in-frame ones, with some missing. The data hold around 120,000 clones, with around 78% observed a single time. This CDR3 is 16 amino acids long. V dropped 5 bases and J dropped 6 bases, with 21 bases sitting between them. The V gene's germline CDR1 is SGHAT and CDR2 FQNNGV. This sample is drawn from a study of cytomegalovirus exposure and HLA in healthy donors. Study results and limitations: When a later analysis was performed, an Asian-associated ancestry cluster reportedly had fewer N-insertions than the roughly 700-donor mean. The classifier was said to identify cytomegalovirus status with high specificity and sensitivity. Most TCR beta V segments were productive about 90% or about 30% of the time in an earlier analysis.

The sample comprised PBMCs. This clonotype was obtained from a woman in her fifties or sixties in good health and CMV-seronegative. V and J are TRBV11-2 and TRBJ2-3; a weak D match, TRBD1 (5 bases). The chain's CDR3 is CASSPKTVRMFDTQYF. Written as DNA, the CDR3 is TGTGCCAGCAGCCCGAAGACAGTGAGAATGTTCGATACGCAGTATTTT.